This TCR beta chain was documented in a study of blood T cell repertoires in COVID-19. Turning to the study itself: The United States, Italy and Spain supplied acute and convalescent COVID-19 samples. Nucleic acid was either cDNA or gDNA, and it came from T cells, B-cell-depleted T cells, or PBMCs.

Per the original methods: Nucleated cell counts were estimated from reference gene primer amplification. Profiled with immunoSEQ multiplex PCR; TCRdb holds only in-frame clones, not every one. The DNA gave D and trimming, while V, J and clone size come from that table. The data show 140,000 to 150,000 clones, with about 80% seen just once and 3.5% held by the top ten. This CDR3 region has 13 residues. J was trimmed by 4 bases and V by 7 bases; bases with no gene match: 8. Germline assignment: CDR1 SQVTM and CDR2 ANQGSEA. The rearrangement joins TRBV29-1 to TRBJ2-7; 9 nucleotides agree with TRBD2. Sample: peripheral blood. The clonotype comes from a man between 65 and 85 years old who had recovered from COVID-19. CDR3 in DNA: TGCAGCGCCCTAGGGGGACTAGCTTACGAGCAGTACTTC. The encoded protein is CSALGGLAYEQYF.